The 22 T cell receptor beta chains in this list originate from one sample, sequenced in a study of tumor-infiltrating lymphocytes in localized non-small cell lung cancer. Using immunoSEQ multiplex PCR, the repertoire was profiled, and TCRdb retains in-frame clones only, with some absent. The table has roughly 16,000 clones, 69% seen once. The sample taken for sequencing was lung tumor tissue. These receptors came from a human donor with non-small cell lung cancer.

This chain connects TRBV29-1 to TRBJ1-2; the D is unclear. The CDR3 covers 13 residues. Germline V gene data show CDR1 as SQVTM and CDR2 as ANQGSEA. The germline V and J ends were trimmed by 6 bases and 4 bases, with 15 bases remaining between them. CDR3 sequence reads: CSVGSRNLYGYTF. CDR3 nucleotide sequence: TGCAGCGTAGGGTCCAGGAACCTCTATGGCTACACCTTC.

V is TRBV7-8 and J is TRBJ1-1; D uncertain. V was shortened by 2 bases and J by 3 bases, with 10 bases between the two germline ends. The CDR3 runs to 14 residues. CDR1 is SGHVS, CDR2 FQNEAQ, per germline. CDR3 DNA: TGTGCCAGCAGCTTATTAGGGCAGTACACTGAAGCTTTCTTT. Translation: CASSLLGQYTEAFF.

This clone was seen only once. The V call is TRBV19, the J call TRBJ2-2; 10 nucleotides line up with TRBD1. The germline CDR1 and CDR2 sequences are LNHDA and SQIVND (reference sequence). Unmatched junction bases numbered 9, after V lost 7 bases and J lost 7 bases. The CDR3 contains 15 residues. The CDR3 DNA follows: TGTGCCAGTAAGCCGGGACAGGGGCGAGGCGGGGAGCTGTTTTTT. This sequence encodes CASKPGQGRGGELFF.

V gene TRBV4-1 combines with J gene TRBJ2-1, with D maybe TRBD2 (7 bases). Germline values: CDR1 MGHRA, CDR2 YSYEKL. The ends were cut back, 4 bases at V and 4 bases at J, with 17 bases in the middle. This CDR3 contains 16 residues. The CDR3 spells CASSRWGASGYNEQFF. The DNA for the CDR3 is TGCGCCAGCAGCCGATGGGGGGCTAGCGGATACAATGAGCAGTTCTTC.

This clone was counted between two and nine times. This chain uses TRBV27 with TRBJ1-1, with D possibly matching TRBD1 (6 bases). V was shortened by 6 bases and J by 8 bases, with 19 bases between the two germline ends. Germline V gene sequence: CDR1 MNHEY, CDR2 SMNVEV (reference sequence). The CDR3 covers 14 residues. This chain's CDR3 is CASRFTGTTVEAFF. The CDR3 bases are TGTGCCAGCAGGTTTACCGGGACAACCGTGGAAGCTTTCTTT.

The chain carries TRBV6-4 and TRBJ2-1; 11 bases line up with TRBD2. Germline V CDR1 and CDR2: MRHNA, SNTAGT. V lost 2 bases to trimming and J lost 3 bases; unmatched junction nucleotides: 0. This CDR3 spans 15 amino acids. CDR3 amino acids: CASSDTSGSYNEQFF. DNA of the CDR3: TGTGCCAGCAGTGACACTAGCGGGAGCTACAATGAGCAGTTCTTC.

The chain is built from TRBV15 and TRBJ1-2; D ambiguous. Looked up from germline, CDR1 is LNHNV and CDR2 is YYDKDF (reference sequence). The CDR3 loop spans 12 amino acids. Trimming removed 8 bases at V and 1 base at J, with 8 bases between. The CDR3 sequence: CATSLGNYGYTF. In DNA, the CDR3 is TGTGCCACCTCCTTGGGTAACTATGGCTACACCTTC.

By share of the sample, this clone is medium-sized. V and J are TRBV21-1 and TRBJ1-2. TRBV21-1 is assigned pseudogene status. This CDR3 region has 16 residues. CDR3 sequence reads: CASSKVRSPHPYGYTF. The CDR3 DNA follows: TGTGCCAGCAGCAAAGTGCGGAGCCCGCACCCCTATGGCTACACCTTC.

In this sample, this clone turned up a few times. The chain joins TRBV28 to TRBJ1-2; a weak D match, TRBD1 (5 bases). CDR3 length: 13 amino acids. V was pared by 6 bases and J by 7 bases, with 15 bases between. Germline-derived CDR1 and CDR2 are MDHEN and SYDVKM. The DNA of the CDR3 is TGTGCCAGCAGCCCGACAGTGGTCGTTGGCTACACCTTC. Its translation is CASSPTVVVGYTF.

The chain links TRBV19 to TRBJ2-1; 11 bases are a match to TRBD2. The CDR3 has 16 amino acids. In germline, CDR1 is LNHDA, CDR2 SQIVND (reference sequence). J was trimmed by 4 bases and V by 1 base; bases with no gene match: 3. The CDR3: CASSIAGTSGYNEQFF. The DNA for the CDR3 is TGTGCCAGTAGTATAGCCGGGACTAGCGGTTACAATGAGCAGTTCTTC.

This clone came up once. This chain joins TRBV5-6 and TRBJ2-3, with unresolved D. Germline assignment: CDR1 SGHDT and CDR2 YYEEEE. This CDR3 spans 13 amino acids. V was shortened by 5 bases and J by 1 base, with 8 bases between the two germline ends. CDR3 sequence: CASRVVGTDTQYF. The DNA of the CDR3 is TGTGCCAGCAGAGTGGTAGGCACAGATACGCAGTATTTT.

This clone is categorized as medium-sized. This chain connects TRBV4-1 to TRBJ1-5; D remains ambiguous. Germline lookup yields CDR1 MGHRA and CDR2 YSYEKL. There are 15 residues in the CDR3. V gave up 4 bases and J gave up 3 bases, with 13 bases separating them. The CDR3 is CASSLSDHDNQPQHF. The DNA for the CDR3 is TGCGCCAGCAGCCTCTCTGACCACGACAATCAGCCCCAGCATTTT.

A single count supports this clone. The J gene is TRBJ1-2, the V gene TRBV19; TRBD1 matches at 9 bases. Unmatched junction bases numbered 7, after V lost 7 bases and J lost 7 bases. The CDR3 extends over 13 amino acids. The germline V gene encodes CDR1 LNHDA and CDR2 SQIVND (reference sequence). The CDR3 reads CASTETGGPGYTF. The CDR3 nucleotides are TGTGCCAGTACCGAGACAGGGGGTCCTGGCTACACCTTC.

The genes are TRBV7-2 and TRBJ2-7; D gene unclear. In germline, CDR1 is SGHTA, CDR2 FQGNSA. The CDR3 runs 13 residues. Deletions cut 4 bases from V and 4 bases from J, with 11 bases between. The CDR3 nucleotides are TGTGCCAGCAGCTCCCCTCCAGTTTACGAGCAGTACTTC. It specifies CASSSPPVYEQYF.

The CDR3 spells CASSLGVPPSYEQYF. The CDR3 nucleotides read TGTGCCAGCAGCTTAGGAGTCCCTCCCAGCTACGAGCAGTACTTC. The chain joins TRBV7-8 to TRBJ2-7; D is unclear. The germline CDR1 and CDR2 sequences are SGHVS and FQNEAQ. CDR3 size: 15 residues. V lost 1 base and J lost 3, with 13 bases in between.

The chain employs TRBV5-4 and TRBJ2-1; 9 bases are a match to TRBD2. Trimming at V came to 3 bases and at J to 0 bases, leaving 13 bases not matched to a gene. The CDR3 is 19 residues long. In germline, CDR1 is SGHNT, CDR2 YYREEE (reference sequence). The CDR3 DNA reads as TGTGCCAGCAGCTCACACGCACTGACTAGCGGCAGCTCCTACAATGAGCAGTTCTTC. The encoded protein is CASSSHALTSGSSYNEQFF.

V usage is TRBV20-1 and J usage is TRBJ2-1; no firm D call. Trimming pared 4 bases from V and 8 bases from J, leaving 9 bases between. In germline, CDR1 is DFQATT, CDR2 SNEGSKA (reference sequence). The CDR3 has 11 amino acids. The CDR3, as DNA: TGCAGTGCTACAGACCCGCATGAGCAGTTCTTC. The encoded protein is CSATDPHEQFF.

V gene TRBV2 combines with J gene TRBJ2-2; D unresolved. This CDR3 comprises 14 residues. CDR1 SNHLY and CDR2 FYNNEI come from the germline V gene. The ends were cut back, 6 bases at V and 6 bases at J, with 14 bases in the middle. The CDR3: CASRLSKMPGELFF. For the CDR3, the DNA is TGTGCCAGCAGATTAAGTAAGATGCCCGGGGAGCTGTTTTTT.

V and J are TRBV19 and TRBJ2-5, with 14 nucleotides matching TRBD2. Per germline, CDR1 LNHDA and CDR2 SQIVND (reference sequence). V was clipped by 1 base and J by 5 bases; unmatched bases: 6. This CDR3 contains 17 residues. CDR3 region: CASSIGRTSGRRETQYF. The CDR3 DNA reads TGTGCCAGTAGTATAGGACGGACTAGCGGGAGGAGGGAGACCCAGTACTTC.

This clone turned up a few times. The chain employs TRBV18 and TRBJ2-5; TRBD2 matches at 10 bases. The CDR3 covers 18 residues. Per germline, CDR1 KGHSH and CDR2 LQKENI. Losses at the gene ends were 5 bases for V and 3 bases for J; bases not matched to a gene: 15. CDR3 in DNA: TGTGCCAGCTCAACGCAAGCTAGCGGGAGCTCGAGGGAAGAGACCCAGTACTTC. Translating gives CASSTQASGSSREETQYF.

By sample fraction, this clone is medium-sized (0.01 to 0.1%). CDR3 nucleotide sequence: TGTGCCTGGTCCCACAGTTACGAGCAGTACTTC. Its translation: CAWSHSYEQYF. The chain recombines TRBV30 with TRBJ2-7; D is uncertain. The CDR3 has 11 residues. V was cut by 5 bases and J by 4 bases, with 9 bases left in between. Germline V gene data show CDR1 as GTSNPN and CDR2 as SVGIG (reference sequence).

DNA of the CDR3: TGTGCCAGCAGCTCACCTGTCCGGAGTGAGCAGTTCTTC. Its translation: CASSSPVRSEQFF. The J gene is TRBJ2-1, the V gene TRBV7-9, with no clear D. The germline V and J ends were trimmed by 4 bases and 9 bases, with 13 bases remaining between them. The CDR3 extends over 13 amino acids. Germline V lookup: CDR1 SEHNR, CDR2 FQNEAQ (reference sequence).